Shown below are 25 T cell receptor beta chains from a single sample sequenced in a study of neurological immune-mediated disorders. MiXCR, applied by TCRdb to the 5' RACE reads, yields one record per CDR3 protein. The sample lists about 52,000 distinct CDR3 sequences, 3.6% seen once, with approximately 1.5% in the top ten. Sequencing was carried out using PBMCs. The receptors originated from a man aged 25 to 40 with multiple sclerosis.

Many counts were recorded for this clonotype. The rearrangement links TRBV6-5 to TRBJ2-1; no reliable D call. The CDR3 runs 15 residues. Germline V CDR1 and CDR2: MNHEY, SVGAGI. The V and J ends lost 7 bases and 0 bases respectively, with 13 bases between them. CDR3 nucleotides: TGTGCCAGCAACAAAGGGCTAAGCTCCTACAATGAGCAGTTCTTC. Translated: CASNKGLSSYNEQFF.

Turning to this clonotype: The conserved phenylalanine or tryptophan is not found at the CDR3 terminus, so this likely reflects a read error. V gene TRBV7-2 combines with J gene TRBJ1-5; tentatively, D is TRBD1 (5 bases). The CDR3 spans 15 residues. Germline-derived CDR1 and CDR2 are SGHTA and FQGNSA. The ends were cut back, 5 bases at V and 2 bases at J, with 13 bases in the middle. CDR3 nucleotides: TGTGCCAGCAGCCTGAAAGGAGGGGGCAATCAGCCCCAGCATAAT. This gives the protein CASSLKGGGNQPQHN.

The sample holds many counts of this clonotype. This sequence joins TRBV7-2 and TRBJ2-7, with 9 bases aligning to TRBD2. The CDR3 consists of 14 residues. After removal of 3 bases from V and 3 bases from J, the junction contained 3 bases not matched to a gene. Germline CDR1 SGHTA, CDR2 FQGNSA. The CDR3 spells CASSLTSGDYEQYF. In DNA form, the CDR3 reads TGTGCCAGCAGCTTGACTAGCGGAGACTACGAGCAGTACTTC.

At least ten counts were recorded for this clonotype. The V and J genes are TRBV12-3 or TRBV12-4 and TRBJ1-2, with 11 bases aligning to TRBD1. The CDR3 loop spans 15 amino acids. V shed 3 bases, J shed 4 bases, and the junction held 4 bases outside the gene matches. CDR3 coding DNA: TGTGCCAGCAGTTTCGGACAGGGGGCGAGCTATGGCTACACCTTC. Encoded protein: CASSFGQGASYGYTF.

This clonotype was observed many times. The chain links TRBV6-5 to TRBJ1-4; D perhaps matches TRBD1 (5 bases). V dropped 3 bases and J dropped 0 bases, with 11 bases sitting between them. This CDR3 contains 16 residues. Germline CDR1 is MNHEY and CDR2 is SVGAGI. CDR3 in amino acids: CASSYGGGTTNEKLFF. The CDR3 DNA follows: TGTGCCAGCAGTTATGGGGGAGGGACAACTAATGAAAAACTGTTTTTT.

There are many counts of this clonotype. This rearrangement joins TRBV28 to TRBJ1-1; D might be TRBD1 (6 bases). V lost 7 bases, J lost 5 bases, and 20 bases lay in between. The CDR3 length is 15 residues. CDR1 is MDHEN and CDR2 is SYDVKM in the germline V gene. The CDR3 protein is CASTTSGKGGTEAFF. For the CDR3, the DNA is TGTGCCAGCACCACCTCGGGAAAGGGGGGAACTGAAGCTTTCTTT.

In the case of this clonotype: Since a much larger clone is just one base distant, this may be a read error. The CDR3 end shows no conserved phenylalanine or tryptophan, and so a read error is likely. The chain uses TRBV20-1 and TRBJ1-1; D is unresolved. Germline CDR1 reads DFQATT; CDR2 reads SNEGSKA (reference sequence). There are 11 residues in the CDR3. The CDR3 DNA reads TGCAGGATCCGCATGAACACTGAAGCTTTCTGT. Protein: CRIRMNTEAFC.

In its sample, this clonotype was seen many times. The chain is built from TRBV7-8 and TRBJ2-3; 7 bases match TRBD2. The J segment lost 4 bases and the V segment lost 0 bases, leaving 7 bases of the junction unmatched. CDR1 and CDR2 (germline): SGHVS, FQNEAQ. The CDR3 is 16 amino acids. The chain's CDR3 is CASSLALAGRADTQYF. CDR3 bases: TGTGCCAGCAGCTTAGCGTTAGCAGGGAGGGCAGATACGCAGTATTTT.

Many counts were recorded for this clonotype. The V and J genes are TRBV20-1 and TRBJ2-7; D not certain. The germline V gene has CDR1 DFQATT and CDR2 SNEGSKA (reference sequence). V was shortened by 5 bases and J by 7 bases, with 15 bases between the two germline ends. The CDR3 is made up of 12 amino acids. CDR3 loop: CSAQDGPVEQYF. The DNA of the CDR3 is TGCAGTGCTCAGGACGGGCCCGTGGAGCAGTACTTC.

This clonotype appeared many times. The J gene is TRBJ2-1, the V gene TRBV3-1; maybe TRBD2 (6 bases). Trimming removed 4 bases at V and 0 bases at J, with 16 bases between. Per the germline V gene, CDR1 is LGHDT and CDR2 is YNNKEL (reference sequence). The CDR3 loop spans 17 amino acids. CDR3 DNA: TGTGCCAGCAGCCTTAAATTTAGCGGAGCCTCCTACAATGAGCAGTTCTTC. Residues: CASSLKFSGASYNEQFF.

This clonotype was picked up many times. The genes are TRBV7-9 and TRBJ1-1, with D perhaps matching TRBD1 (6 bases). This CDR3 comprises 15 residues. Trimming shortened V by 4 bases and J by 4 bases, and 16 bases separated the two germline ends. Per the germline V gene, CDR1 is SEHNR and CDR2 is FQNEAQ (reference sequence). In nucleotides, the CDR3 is TGTGCCAGCAGCTCCCGGGACACCACCCCCACTGAAGCTTTCTTT. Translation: CASSSRDTTPTEAFF.

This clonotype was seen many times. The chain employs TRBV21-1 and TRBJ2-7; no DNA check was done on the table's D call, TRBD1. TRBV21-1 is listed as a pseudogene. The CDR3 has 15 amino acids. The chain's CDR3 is CASRYAKGHFYEQYF. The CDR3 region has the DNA TGTGCCAGCAGGTACGCGAAGGGACACTTCTACGAGCAGTACTTC.

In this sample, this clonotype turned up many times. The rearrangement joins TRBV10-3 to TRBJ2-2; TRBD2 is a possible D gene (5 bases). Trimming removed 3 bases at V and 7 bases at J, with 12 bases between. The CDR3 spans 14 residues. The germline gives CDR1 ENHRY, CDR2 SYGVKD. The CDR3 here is CAISESPAGGELFF. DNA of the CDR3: TGTGCCATCAGTGAAAGCCCCGCGGGCGGGGAGCTGTTTTTT.

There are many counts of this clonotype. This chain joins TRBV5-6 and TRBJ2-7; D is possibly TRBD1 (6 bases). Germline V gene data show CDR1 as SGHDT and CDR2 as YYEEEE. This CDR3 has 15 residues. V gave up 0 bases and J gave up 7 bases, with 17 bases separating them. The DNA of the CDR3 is TGTGCCAGCAGCTTGGTTGACAGGACCTTTGGAGAGCAGTACTTC. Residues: CASSLVDRTFGEQYF.

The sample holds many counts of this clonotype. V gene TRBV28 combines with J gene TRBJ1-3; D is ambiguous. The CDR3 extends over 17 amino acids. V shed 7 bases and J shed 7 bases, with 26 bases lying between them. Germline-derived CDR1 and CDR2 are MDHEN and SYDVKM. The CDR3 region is CASIAASAPTERNTIYF. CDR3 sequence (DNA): TGTGCCAGCATCGCGGCTTCCGCCCCCACGGAAAGGAACACCATATATTTT.

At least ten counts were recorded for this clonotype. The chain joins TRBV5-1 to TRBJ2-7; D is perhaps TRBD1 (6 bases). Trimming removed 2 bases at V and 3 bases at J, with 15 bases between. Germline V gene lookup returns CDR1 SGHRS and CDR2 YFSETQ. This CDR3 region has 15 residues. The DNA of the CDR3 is TGCGCCAGCAGCTTAAAACCTCTGGACAGCTACGAGCAGTACTTC. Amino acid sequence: CASSLKPLDSYEQYF.

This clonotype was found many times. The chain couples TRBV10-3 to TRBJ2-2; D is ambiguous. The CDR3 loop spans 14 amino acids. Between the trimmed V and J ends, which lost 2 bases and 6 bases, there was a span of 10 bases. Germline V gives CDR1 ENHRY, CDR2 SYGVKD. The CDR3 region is CAISEGHISGELFF. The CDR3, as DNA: TGTGCCATCAGTGAGGGCCACATTTCCGGGGAGCTGTTTTTT.

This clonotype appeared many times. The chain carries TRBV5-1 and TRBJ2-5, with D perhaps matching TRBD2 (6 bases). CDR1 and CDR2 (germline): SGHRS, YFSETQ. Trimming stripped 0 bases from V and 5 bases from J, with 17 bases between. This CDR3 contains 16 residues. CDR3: CASSLVYPGVRETQYF. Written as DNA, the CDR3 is TGCGCCAGCAGCTTGGTGTATCCGGGAGTGCGGGAGACCCAGTACTTC.

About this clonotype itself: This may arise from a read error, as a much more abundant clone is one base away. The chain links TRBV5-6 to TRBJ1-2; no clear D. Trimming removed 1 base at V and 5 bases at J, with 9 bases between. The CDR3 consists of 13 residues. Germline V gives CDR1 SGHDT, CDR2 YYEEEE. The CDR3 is CASSLKKVYGYTF. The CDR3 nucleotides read TGTGCCAGCAGCTTGAAAAAGGTTTATGGCTACACCTTC.

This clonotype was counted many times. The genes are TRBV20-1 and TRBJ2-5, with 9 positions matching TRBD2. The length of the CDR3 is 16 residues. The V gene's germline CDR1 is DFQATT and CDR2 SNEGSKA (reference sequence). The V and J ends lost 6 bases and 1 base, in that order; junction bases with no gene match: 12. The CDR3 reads CSATRWRGGTQETQYF. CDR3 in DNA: TGCAGTGCCACCCGTTGGCGGGGGGGAACCCAAGAGACCCAGTACTTC.

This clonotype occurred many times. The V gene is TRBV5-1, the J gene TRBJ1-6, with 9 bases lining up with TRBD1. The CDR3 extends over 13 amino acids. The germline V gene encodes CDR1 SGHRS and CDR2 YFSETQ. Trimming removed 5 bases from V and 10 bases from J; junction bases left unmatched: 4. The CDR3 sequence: CASRGQGESPLHF. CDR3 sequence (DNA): TGCGCCAGCAGGGGACAGGGAGAGTCACCCCTCCACTTT. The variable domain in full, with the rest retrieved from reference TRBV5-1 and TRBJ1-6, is KAGVTQTPRYLIKTRGQQVTLSCSPISGHRSVSWYQQTPGQGLQFLFEYFSETQRNKGNFPGRFSGRQFSNSRSEMNVSTLELGDSALYLCASRGQGESPLHFGNGTRLTVT.

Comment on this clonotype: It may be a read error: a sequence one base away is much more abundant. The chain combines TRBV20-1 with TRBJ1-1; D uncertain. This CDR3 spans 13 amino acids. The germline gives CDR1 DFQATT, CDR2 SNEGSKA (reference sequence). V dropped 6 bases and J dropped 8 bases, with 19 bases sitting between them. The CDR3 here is CSARWDTVPEAFF. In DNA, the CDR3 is TGCAGTGCCCGGTGGGATACTGTCCCCGAAGCTTTCTTT.

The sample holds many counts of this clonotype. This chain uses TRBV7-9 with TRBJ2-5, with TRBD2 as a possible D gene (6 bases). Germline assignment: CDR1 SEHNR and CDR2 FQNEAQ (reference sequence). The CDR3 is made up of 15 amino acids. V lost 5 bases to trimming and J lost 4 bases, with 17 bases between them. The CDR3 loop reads CASSPTVGAGETQYF. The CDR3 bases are TGTGCCAGCAGCCCTACAGTGGGAGCGGGAGAGACCCAGTACTTC.

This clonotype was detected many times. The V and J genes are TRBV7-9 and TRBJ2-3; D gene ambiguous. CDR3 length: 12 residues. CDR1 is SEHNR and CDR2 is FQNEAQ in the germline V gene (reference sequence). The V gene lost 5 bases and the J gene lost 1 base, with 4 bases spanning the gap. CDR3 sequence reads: CASSRRTDTQYF. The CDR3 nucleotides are TGTGCCAGCAGCCGACGCACAGATACGCAGTATTTT.

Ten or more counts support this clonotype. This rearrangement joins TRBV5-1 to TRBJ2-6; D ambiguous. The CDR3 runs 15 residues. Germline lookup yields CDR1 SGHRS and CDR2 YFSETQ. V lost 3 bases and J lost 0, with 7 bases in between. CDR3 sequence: CASSWDLSGANVLTF. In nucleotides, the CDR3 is TGCGCCAGCAGCTGGGATCTCTCTGGGGCCAACGTCCTGACTTTC. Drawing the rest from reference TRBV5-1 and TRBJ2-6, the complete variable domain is KAGVTQTPRYLIKTRGQQVTLSCSPISGHRSVSWYQQTPGQGLQFLFEYFSETQRNKGNFPGRFSGRQFSNSRSEMNVSTLELGDSALYLCASSWDLSGANVLTFGAGSRLTVL.